The sequence of this TCR beta chain was determined in a study of T cell responses to AZD1222 COVID-19 vaccine. Whole-study results and caveats: CD4 TCRs linked to vaccination spanned spike, dominating at 160-218 and 743-854. Spike-specific TCR breadth and depth were elevated following two AZD1222 doses. There were mostly white British donors and more females than males, and clonal diversity was possibly underestimated.

Method: immunoSEQ multiplex PCR; TCRdb's copy keeps in-frame clones and lacks some. The sample carries 84,000 or so clones, around nine tenths recorded once. The CDR3 covers 11 residues. The V segment lost 6 bases and the J segment 6 bases; nucleotides outside the gene matches: 2. The germline gives CDR1 SNHLY, CDR2 FYNNEI. Comment on this clone: The antigen is not known.

The chain is built from TRBV2 and TRBJ2-7; TRBD2 matches at 7 bases. Material: peripheral blood, obtained on day 0 of AZD1222 vaccination. This sequence was found in an adult in good health. The CDR3 coding sequence is TGTGCCAGCAGGGGGGAGGGCGAGCAGTACTTC. Amino acids: CASRGEGEQYF.